Detailed here is one T cell receptor beta chain. Its specificity is unknown. The data originate from a study of shared clonotypes between healthy human individuals. Study-level results: Naive CD4 clonotype sharing across four donors was around 5.5%. Depth of sequencing was expected to influence donor clonotype sharing.

The CDR3 spans 18 residues. Germline V gene sequence: CDR1 LNHDA, CDR2 SQIVND (reference sequence). The ends lost 5 bases at V and 0 bases at J; junction bases unmatched: 10. It was at deep level that the assay was run. The table came from immunoSEQ multiplex PCR; TCRdb's copy has only in-frame clones and leaves some out. Here the sample spans about 650,000 clones, less than 97% being singletons. Naive CD8 cells comprised CD45RO-negative, CCR7-positively selected cells, excluding terminally differentiated effector memory CD45RA+ cells. The sequenced sample consisted of naive CD8+ T cells sorted from blood. V is TRBV19 and J is TRBJ2-7; 13 bases map to TRBD2. The sequence was obtained from a young woman in good health. The CDR3 protein is CASSRLGTSGTLSYEQYF. The CDR3, as DNA: TGTGCCAGTAGTCGGCTCGGGACTAGCGGGACCCTCTCCTACGAGCAGTACTTC.